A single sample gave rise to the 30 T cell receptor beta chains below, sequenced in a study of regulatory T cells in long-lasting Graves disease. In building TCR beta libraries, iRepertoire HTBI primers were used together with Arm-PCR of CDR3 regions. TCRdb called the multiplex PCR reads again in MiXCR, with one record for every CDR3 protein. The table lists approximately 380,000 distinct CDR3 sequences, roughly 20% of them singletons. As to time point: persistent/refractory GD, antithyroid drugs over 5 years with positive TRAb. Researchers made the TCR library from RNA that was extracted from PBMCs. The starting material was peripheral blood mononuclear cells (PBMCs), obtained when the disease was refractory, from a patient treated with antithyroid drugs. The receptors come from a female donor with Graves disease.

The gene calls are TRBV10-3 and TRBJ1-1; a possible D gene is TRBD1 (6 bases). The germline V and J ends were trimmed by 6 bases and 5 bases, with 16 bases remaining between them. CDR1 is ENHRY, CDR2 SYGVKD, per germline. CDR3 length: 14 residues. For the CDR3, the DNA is TGTGCCATCAGGAGGGGGGGACGGGAGACTGAAGCTTTCTTT. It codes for CAIRRGGRETEAFF.

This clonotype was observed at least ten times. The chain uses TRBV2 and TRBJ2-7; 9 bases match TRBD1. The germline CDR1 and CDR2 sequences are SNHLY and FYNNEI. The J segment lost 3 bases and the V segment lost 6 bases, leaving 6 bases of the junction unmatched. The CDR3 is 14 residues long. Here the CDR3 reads CASRTGGLVYEQYF. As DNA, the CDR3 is TGTGCCAGCAGGACAGGGGGGTTGGTCTACGAGCAGTACTTC.

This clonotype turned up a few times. CDR3 region: CASSIAGGNYEQYF. The DNA for the CDR3 is TGTGCCAGTAGTATAGCGGGAGGTAACTACGAGCAGTACTTC. This chain uses TRBV19 with TRBJ2-7, with 7 bases identical to TRBD2. The CDR3 totals 14 residues. The germline V gene has CDR1 LNHDA and CDR2 SQIVND (reference sequence). The V gene end was trimmed by 1 base and the J gene end by 3 bases; junction bases not matched to a gene: 3. The whole variable domain, remainder taken from reference TRBV19 and TRBJ2-7, is DGGITQSPKYLFRKEGQNVTLSCEQNLNHDAMYWYRQDPGQGLRLIYYSQIVNDFQKGDIAEGYSVSREKKESFPLTVTSAQKNPTAFYLCASSIAGGNYEQYFGPGTRLTVT.

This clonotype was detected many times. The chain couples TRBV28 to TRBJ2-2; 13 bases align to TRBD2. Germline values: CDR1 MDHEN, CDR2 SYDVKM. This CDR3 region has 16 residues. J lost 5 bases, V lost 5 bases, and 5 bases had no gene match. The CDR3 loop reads CASSPLGLAGTGELFF. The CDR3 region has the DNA TGTGCCAGCAGTCCCCTGGGACTAGCGGGGACCGGGGAGCTGTTTTTT.

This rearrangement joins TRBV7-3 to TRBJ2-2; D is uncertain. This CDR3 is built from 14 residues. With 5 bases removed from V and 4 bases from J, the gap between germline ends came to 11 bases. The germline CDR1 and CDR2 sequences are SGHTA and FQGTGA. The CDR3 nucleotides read TGTGCCAGCAGCCCCGAATTGAGCACCGGGGAGCTGTTTTTT. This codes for CASSPELSTGELFF.

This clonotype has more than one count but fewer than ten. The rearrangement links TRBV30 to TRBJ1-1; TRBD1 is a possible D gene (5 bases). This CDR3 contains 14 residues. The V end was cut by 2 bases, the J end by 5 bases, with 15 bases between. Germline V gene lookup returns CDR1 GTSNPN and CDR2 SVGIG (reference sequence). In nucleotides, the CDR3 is TGTGCCTGGAGTATAATCGATCGGGGGACTGAAGCTTTCTTT. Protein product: CAWSIIDRGTEAFF.

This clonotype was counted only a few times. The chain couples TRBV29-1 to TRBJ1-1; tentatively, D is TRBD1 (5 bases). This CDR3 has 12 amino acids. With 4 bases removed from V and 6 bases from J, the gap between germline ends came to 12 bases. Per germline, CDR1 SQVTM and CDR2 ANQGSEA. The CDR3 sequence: CSVAGQWSEAFF. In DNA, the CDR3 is TGCAGCGTTGCGGGGCAGTGGTCTGAAGCTTTCTTT.

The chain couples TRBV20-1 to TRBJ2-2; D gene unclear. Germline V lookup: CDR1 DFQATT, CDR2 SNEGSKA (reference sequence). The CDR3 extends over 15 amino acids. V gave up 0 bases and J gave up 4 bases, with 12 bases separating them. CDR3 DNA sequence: TGCAGTGCTAGAGATCCCGTGACTCCCACCGGGGAGCTGTTTTTT. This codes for CSARDPVTPTGELFF.

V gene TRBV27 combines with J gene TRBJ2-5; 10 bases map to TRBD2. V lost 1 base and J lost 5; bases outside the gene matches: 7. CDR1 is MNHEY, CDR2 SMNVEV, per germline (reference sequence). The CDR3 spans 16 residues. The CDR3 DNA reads TGTGCCAGCAGTTTATTAGCGGGAGGCCTCCAGGAGACCCAGTACTTC. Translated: CASSLLAGGLQETQYF.

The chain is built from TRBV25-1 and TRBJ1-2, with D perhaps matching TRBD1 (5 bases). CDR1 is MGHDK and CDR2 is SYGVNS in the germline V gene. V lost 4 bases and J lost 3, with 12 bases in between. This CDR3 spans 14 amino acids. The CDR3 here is CASSGRDGYYGYTF. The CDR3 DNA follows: TGTGCCAGCAGTGGCCGGGACGGATACTATGGCTACACCTTC.

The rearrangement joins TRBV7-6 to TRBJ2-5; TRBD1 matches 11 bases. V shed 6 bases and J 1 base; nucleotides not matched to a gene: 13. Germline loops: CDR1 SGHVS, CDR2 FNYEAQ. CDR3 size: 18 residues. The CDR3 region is CASSSGQGAMAVQETQYF. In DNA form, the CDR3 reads TGTGCCAGCAGTTCCGGACAGGGGGCCATGGCAGTCCAAGAGACCCAGTACTTC.

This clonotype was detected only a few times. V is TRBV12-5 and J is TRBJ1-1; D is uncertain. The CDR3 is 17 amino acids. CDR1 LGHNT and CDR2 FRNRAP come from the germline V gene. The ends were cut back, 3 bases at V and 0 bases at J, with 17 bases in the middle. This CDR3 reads CASGFKTSGILNTEAFF. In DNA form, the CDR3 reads TGTGCTAGTGGTTTTAAAACTTCCGGGATCTTGAACACTGAAGCTTTCTTT.

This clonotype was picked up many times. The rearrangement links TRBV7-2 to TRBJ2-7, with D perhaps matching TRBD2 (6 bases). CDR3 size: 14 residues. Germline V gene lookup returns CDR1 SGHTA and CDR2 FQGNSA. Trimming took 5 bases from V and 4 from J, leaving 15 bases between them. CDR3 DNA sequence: TGTGCCAGCAGCCTCGGGAGTGTAAAATACGAGCAGTACTTC. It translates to CASSLGSVKYEQYF.

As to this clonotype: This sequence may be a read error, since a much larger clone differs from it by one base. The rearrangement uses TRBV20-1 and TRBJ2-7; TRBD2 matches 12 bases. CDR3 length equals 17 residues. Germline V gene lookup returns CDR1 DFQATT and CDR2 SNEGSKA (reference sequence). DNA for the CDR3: TGCGGTGCTAGCGGGGACTTTGAGGGGACTAGCGGGTACGAGCAGTACTTC. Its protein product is CGASGDFEGTSGYEQYF.

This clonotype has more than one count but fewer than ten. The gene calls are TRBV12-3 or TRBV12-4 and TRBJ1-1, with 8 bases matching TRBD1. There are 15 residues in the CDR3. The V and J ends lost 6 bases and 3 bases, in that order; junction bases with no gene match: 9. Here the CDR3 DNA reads TGTGCCAGCAGCGGACAGGGAAGGAGGCACACTGAAGCTTTCTTT. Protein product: CASSGQGRRHTEAFF.

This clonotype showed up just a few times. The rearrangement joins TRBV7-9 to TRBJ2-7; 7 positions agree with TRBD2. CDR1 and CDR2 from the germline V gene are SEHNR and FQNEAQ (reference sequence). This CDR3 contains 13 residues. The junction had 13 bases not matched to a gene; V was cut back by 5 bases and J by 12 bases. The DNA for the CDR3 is TGTGCCAGCAGCCTCACCTCCGGGGAGGGAGGGTACTTC. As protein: CASSLTSGEGGYF.

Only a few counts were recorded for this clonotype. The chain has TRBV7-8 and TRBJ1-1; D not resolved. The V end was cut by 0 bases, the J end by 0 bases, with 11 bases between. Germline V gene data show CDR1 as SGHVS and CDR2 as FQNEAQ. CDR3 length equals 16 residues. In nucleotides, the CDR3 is TGTGCCAGCAGCTTAGCTCAGGAGACATTGAACACTGAAGCTTTCTTT. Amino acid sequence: CASSLAQETLNTEAFF. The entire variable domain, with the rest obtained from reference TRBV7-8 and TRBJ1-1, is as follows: GAGVSQSPRYKVAKRGQDVALRCDPISGHVSLFWYQQALGQGPEFLTYFQNEAQLDKSGLPSDRFFAERPEGSVSTLKIQRTQQEDSAVYLCASSLAQETLNTEAFFGQGTRLTVV.

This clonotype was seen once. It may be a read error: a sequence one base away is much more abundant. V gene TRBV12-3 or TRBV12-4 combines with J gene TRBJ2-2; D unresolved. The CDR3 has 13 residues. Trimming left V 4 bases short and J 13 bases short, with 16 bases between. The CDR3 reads CASSYLGFRVLFF. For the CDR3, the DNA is TGTGCCAGCAGTTATCTGGGTTTTCGGGTGCTGTTTTTT.

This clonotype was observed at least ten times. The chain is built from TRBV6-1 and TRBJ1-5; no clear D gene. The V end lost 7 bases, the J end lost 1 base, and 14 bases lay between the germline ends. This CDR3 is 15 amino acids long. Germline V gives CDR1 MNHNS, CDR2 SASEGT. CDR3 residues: CASKSPGMSNQPQHF. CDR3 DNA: TGTGCCAGCAAGTCGCCGGGGATGAGCAATCAGCCCCAGCATTTT.

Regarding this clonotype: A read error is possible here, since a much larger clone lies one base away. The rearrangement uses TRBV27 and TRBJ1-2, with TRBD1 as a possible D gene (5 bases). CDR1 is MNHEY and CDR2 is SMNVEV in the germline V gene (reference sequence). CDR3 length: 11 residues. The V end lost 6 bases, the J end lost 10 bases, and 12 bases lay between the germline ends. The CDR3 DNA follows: TGTGCCAGCAGGCCCGGGACTCACTACACCTTC. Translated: CASRPGTHYTF.

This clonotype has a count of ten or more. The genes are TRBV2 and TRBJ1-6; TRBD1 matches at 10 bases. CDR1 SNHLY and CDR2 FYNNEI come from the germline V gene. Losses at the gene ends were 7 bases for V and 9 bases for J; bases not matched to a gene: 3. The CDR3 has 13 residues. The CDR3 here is CASMGTGVSPLHF. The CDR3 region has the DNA TGTGCCAGCATGGGGACAGGGGTTTCACCCCTCCACTTT.

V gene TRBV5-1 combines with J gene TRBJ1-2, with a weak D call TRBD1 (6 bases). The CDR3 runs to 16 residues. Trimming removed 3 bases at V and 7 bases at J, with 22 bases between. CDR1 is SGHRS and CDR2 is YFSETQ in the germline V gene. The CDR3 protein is CASSSDTVGGAVGYTF. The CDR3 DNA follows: TGCGCCAGCAGCTCGGACACGGTGGGGGGCGCGGTTGGCTACACCTTC.

The chain's CDR3 is CASSQELAGVFPEQYF. The CDR3 DNA follows: TGTGCCAGCAGCCAAGAACTAGCGGGAGTATTCCCCGAGCAGTACTTC. The chain is built from TRBV3-1 and TRBJ2-7, with 11 bases identical to TRBD2. Germline V lookup: CDR1 LGHDT, CDR2 YNNKEL (reference sequence). This CDR3 contains 16 residues. Trimming cost V 0 bases and J 6 bases; bases outside gene matches: 7.

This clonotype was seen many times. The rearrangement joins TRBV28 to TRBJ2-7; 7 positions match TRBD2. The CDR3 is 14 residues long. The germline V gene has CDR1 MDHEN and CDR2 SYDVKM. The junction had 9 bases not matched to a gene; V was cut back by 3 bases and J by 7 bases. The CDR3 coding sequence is TGTGCCAGCAGTTTTGTGGGAGGGCCGGGAGAGCAGTACTTC. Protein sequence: CASSFVGGPGEQYF. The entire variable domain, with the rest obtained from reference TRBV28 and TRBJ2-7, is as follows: DVKVTQSSRYLVKRTGEKVFLECVQDMDHENMFWYRQDPGLGLRLIYFSYDVKMKEKGDIPEGYSVSREKKERFSLILESASTNQTSMYLCASSFVGGPGEQYFGPGTRLTVT.

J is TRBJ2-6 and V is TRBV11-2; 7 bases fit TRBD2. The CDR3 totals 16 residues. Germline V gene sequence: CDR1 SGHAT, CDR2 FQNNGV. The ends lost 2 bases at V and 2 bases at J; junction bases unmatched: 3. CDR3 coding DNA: TGTGCCAGCAGCTTATATGCGGGAGCTGGGGCCAACGTCCTGACTTTC. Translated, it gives CASSLYAGAGANVLTF.

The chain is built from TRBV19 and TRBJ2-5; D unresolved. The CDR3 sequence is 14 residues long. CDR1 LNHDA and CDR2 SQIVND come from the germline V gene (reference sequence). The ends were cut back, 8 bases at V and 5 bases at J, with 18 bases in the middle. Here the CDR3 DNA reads TGTGCCAGTCCGTCCAGGCCCTCTGGGGAGACCCAGTACTTC. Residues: CASPSRPSGETQYF.

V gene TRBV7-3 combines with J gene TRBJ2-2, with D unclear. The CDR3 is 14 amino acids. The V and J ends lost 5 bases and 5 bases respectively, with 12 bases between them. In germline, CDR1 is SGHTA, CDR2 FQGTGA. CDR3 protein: CASSPHIDTGELFF. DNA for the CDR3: TGTGCCAGCAGCCCCCACATAGATACCGGGGAGCTGTTTTTT.

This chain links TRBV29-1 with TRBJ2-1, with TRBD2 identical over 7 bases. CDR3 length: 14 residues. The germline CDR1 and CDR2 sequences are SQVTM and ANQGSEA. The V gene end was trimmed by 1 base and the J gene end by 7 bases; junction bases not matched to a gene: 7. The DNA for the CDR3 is TGCAGCGTTGAAGCTTGGGCCGGGGGGAATGAGCAGTTCTTC. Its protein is CSVEAWAGGNEQFF.

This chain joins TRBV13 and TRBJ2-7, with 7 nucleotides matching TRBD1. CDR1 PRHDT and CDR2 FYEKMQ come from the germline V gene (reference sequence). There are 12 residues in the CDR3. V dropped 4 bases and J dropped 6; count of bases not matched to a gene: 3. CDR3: CASSSNRGEQYF. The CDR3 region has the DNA TGTGCCAGCAGCTCTAACAGGGGCGAGCAGTACTTC.

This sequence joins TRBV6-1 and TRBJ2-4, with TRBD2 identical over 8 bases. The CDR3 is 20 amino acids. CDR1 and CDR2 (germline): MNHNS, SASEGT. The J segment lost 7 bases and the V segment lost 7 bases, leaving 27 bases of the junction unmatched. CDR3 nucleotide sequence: TGTGCCAGCACACCCGGGGAACTAGCGGATCCTAGGGCCGTATTGAACATTCAGTACTTC. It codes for CASTPGELADPRAVLNIQYF.